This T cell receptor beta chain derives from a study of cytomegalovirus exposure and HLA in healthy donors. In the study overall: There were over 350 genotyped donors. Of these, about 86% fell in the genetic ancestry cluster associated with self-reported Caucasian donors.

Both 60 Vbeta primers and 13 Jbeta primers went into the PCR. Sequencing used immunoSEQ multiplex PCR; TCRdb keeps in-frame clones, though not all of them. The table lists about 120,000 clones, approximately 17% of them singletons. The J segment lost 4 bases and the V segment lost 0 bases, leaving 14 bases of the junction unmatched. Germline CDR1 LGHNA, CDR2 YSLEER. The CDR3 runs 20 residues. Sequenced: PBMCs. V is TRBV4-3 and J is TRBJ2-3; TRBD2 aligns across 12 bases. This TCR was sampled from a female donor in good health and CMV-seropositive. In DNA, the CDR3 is TGCGCCAGCAGCCAAGAGTGGCTAGCGGGGGGGCCTGTGTTTCCAGATACGCAGTATTTT. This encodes CASSQEWLAGGPVFPDTQYF.